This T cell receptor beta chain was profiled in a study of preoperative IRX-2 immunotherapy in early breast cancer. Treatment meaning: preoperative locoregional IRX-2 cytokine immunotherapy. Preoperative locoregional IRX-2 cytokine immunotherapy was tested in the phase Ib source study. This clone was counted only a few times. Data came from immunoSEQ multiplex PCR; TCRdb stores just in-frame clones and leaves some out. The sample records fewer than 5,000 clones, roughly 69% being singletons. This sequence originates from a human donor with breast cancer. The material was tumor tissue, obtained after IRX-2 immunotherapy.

CDR3 amino acids: CASSQTSGTAYEQYF. The CDR3 region has the DNA TGTGCCAGCAGCCAAACGTCTGGGACAGCCTACGAGCAGTACTTC. This chain links TRBV14 with TRBJ2-7; 7 positions match TRBD1. Germline CDR1 SGHDN, CDR2 FVKESK. Trimming took 2 bases from V and 2 from J; bases not matched to a gene: 6. The CDR3 is 15 residues long.